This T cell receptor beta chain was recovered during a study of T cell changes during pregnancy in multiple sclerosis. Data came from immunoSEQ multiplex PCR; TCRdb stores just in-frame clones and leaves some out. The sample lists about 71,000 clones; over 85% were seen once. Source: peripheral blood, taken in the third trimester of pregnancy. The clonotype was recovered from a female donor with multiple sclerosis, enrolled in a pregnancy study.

The CDR3 sequence is CASSLFTSGEQYF. The CDR3 coding sequence is TGTGCCAGCAGTTTATTCACTAGCGGCGAGCAGTACTTC. The chain combines TRBV27 with TRBJ2-7, with TRBD2 matching 8 bases. CDR3 length: 13 amino acids. The V and J ends lost 1 base and 6 bases, in that order; junction bases with no gene match: 2. Germline assignment: CDR1 MNHEY and CDR2 SMNVEV (reference sequence).